These 16 T cell receptor beta chains were sequenced from one sample in a study of T cells in Graves' hyperthyroidism and ophthalmopathy. Researchers amplified the TCR beta CDR3 regions from RNA transcripts. First-round RT-PCR with HTBI primers amplified the TCR CDR3 region. Each CDR3 protein is one row after TCRdb ran MiXCR on the multiplex PCR reads. This table has under 550,000 distinct CDR3 sequences, 20% appearing once. Input material: blood. The receptors here all came from a man aged 35 to 55 with Graves' ophthalmopathy.

A few counts support this clonotype. The chain carries TRBV5-6 and TRBJ1-6, with 10 nucleotides matching TRBD1. Germline values: CDR1 SGHDT, CDR2 YYEEEE. J lost 7 bases, V lost 4 bases, and 8 bases had no gene match. The CDR3 spans 16 residues. Here the CDR3 DNA reads TGTGCCAGCAGCATGAGGGACAGGGGTCGGAATTCACCCCTCCACTTT. Its translation is CASSMRDRGRNSPLHF. The full variable domain, completed using reference TRBV5-6 and TRBJ1-6, is DAGVTQSPTHLIKTRGQQVTLRCSPKSGHDTVSWYQQALGQGPQFIFQYYEEEERQRGNFPDRFSGHQFPNYSSELNVNALLLGDSALYLCASSMRDRGRNSPLHFGNGTRLTVT.

This clonotype was detected a few times. The chain recombines TRBV24-1 with TRBJ2-2, with 8 bases identical to TRBD1. The length of the CDR3 is 16 residues. Looked up from germline, CDR1 is KGHDR and CDR2 is SFDVKD. Germline trimming cut 4 bases from V and 3 bases from J; bases unmatched to any gene: 6. CDR3 sequence: CATSDRTGWYTGELFF. CDR3 sequence (DNA): TGTGCCACCAGTGACCGGACAGGGTGGTACACCGGGGAGCTGTTTTTT.

This clonotype has a count of ten or more. Germline and junction disagree at one end, which may indicate a read error. This rearrangement joins TRBV7-3 to TRBJ1-1; a possible D gene is TRBD1 (6 bases). Germline CDR1 reads SGHTA; CDR2 reads FQGTGA. This CDR3 contains 13 residues. The CDR3 loop reads CASGLGGSTEAFF. As DNA, the CDR3 is TGTGCCAGCGGCTTAGGGGGGAGCACTGAAGCTTTCTTT.

A word on this clonotype: A read error may produce the germline difference seen at one junction end. V usage is TRBV6-6 and J usage is TRBJ2-1; TRBD1 matches at 8 bases. CDR1 is MNHNY, CDR2 SVGAGI, per germline (reference sequence). CDR3 length equals 16 residues. CDR3 sequence reads: CASSYRQGTSYNEQSF. CDR3 DNA: TGTGCCAGCAGTTACAGACAGGGGACCTCCTACAATGAGCAGTCCTTC.

This clonotype was seen at least ten times. The chain has TRBV5-5 and TRBJ1-1; D is unclear. This CDR3 contains 16 residues. V gave up 6 bases and J gave up 3 bases, with 21 bases separating them. Germline lookup yields CDR1 SGHKS and CDR2 YYEKEE (reference sequence). Here the CDR3 DNA reads TGTGCCAGCACCCCGGCCCTACAGCTTGGGGACACTGAAGCTTTCTTT. This codes for CASTPALQLGDTEAFF.

The sample holds a few counts of this clonotype. The chain combines TRBV18 with TRBJ1-1; the D is unclear. The CDR3 totals 15 residues. From germline, CDR1 is KGHSH and CDR2 LQKENI. V was cut by 3 bases and J by 3 bases, with 14 bases left in between. The DNA for the CDR3 is TGTGCCAGCTCACCCCGACTAAAGAGAGACACTGAAGCTTTCTTT. Translation gives CASSPRLKRDTEAFF.

This clonotype was picked up a small number of times. The V and J genes are TRBV4-1 and TRBJ1-5; D remains ambiguous. With 0 bases removed from V and 4 bases from J, the gap between germline ends came to 13 bases. Germline lookup yields CDR1 MGHRA and CDR2 YSYEKL. The CDR3 has 16 amino acids. The CDR3 nucleotides read TGCGCCAGCAGCCAAGATCTAGCCAGGATAAATCAGCCCCAGCATTTT. Translation: CASSQDLARINQPQHF.

The rearrangement links TRBV12-3 or TRBV12-4 to TRBJ1-2; D is uncertain. V lost 10 bases and J lost 2, with 8 bases in between. This CDR3 is 11 amino acids long. CDR3 region: CAITSNYGYTF. As DNA, the CDR3 is TGTGCCATTACAAGCAACTATGGCTACACCTTC.

This clonotype was seen a handful of times. The chain combines TRBV20-1 with TRBJ1-1, with D maybe TRBD1 (6 bases). The germline V and J ends were trimmed by 6 bases and 1 base, with 12 bases remaining between them. The length of the CDR3 is 13 residues. The germline CDR1 and CDR2 sequences are DFQATT and SNEGSKA (reference sequence). As DNA, the CDR3 is TGCAGTGCGGCCGGGACACCGAACACTGAAGCTTTCTTT. Translating gives CSAAGTPNTEAFF.

This clonotype has just one count. The rearrangement links TRBV10-3 to TRBJ2-1; maybe TRBD1 (5 bases). V shed 2 bases and J shed 4 bases, with 9 bases lying between them. The CDR3 covers 14 residues. CDR1 ENHRY and CDR2 SYGVKD come from the germline V gene. The CDR3 reads CAISEGAEYNEQFF. In nucleotides, the CDR3 is TGTGCCATCAGTGAGGGGGCCGAGTACAATGAGCAGTTCTTC.

In its sample, this clonotype was seen once. The CDR3 nucleotides read TGTGCCACCAGCGGGACCCGGCCGGAGAATGGCTACACCTTC. Translated, it gives CATSGTRPENGYTF. The chain couples TRBV15 to TRBJ1-2; the D gene is possibly TRBD1 (5 bases). Germline lookup yields CDR1 LNHNV and CDR2 YYDKDF (reference sequence). This CDR3 region has 14 residues. Trimming left V 5 bases short and J 6 bases short, with 16 bases between.

Only a few counts were recorded for this clonotype. V gene TRBV5-6 combines with J gene TRBJ1-1, with no clear D. The V end lost 2 bases, the J end lost 0 bases, and 14 bases lay between the germline ends. Germline values: CDR1 SGHDT, CDR2 YYEEEE. This CDR3 is built from 16 residues. The CDR3 coding sequence is TGTGCCAGCAGCTTCGCCTCAGGAATCATGAACACTGAAGCTTTCTTT. Its protein is CASSFASGIMNTEAFF.

This clonotype was seen more than once but under ten times. V gene TRBV5-1 combines with J gene TRBJ2-3, with 14 nucleotides matching TRBD2. CDR1 SGHRS and CDR2 YFSETQ come from the germline V gene. This CDR3 has 19 amino acids. V lost 4 bases, J lost 2 bases, and 12 bases stayed unmatched. The CDR3, as DNA: TGCGCCAGCAGCGCCTCCCGGACTAGCGGGGGGCCCTCCACAGATACGCAGTATTTT. This gives the protein CASSASRTSGGPSTDTQYF.

As for this clonotype: A much larger clone is a single base away; this may be a read error. The chain employs TRBV11-2 and TRBJ2-3, with D hard to call. The CDR3 extends over 12 amino acids. From germline, CDR1 is SGHAT and CDR2 FQNNGV. The CDR3 reads CASSLDLDTRYF. CDR3 sequence (DNA): TGTGCCAGCAGCCTAGACTTAGATACGCGGTATTTT.

The chain carries TRBV20-1 and TRBJ1-4; 8 bases are a match to TRBD1. The CDR3 spans 14 residues. Germline loops: CDR1 DFQATT, CDR2 SNEGSKA (reference sequence). Unmatched junction bases numbered 5, after V lost 0 bases and J lost 8 bases. The CDR3 spells CSARDPGGREKLFF. CDR3 DNA sequence: TGCAGTGCTAGAGACCCAGGGGGCAGGGAAAAACTGTTTTTT.

This clonotype occurred a few times. DNA of the CDR3: TGTGCCACCAGCCCCATCGGGGGAACCCAGTACTTC. This gives the protein CATSPIGGTQYF. The genes are TRBV24-1 and TRBJ2-5, with D possibly matching TRBD2 (6 bases). This CDR3 region has 12 residues. Germline V gene data show CDR1 as KGHDR and CDR2 as SFDVKD. The V gene lost 7 bases and the J gene lost 8 bases, with 13 bases spanning the gap.